What follows are 10 T cell receptor beta chains derived from one specimen sequenced in a study of cytomegalovirus exposure and HLA in healthy donors. This PCR relied on a set of 60 Vbeta primers and 13 Jbeta primers. Data came from immunoSEQ multiplex PCR; TCRdb stores just in-frame clones and leaves some out. The sample consists of approximately 110,000 clones, 70% of them appearing once. Sequenced material: PBMCs. Receptors originate from a young man in good health and CMV-seropositive.

The CDR3 loop reads CASSQDPGQANNSPLHF. The CDR3 nucleotides are TGTGCCAGCAGCCAAGATCCAGGGCAGGCCAATAATTCACCCCTCCACTTT. The chain joins TRBV4-2 to TRBJ1-6; D perhaps matches TRBD1 (5 bases). The CDR3 runs 17 residues. Trimming cost V 0 bases and J 5 bases, with 14 bases left between them. The germline CDR1 and CDR2 sequences are LGHNA and YNFKEQ.

The V and J genes are TRBV19 and TRBJ1-1; the match to TRBD1 covers 7 bases. Germline lookup yields CDR1 LNHDA and CDR2 SQIVND (reference sequence). The CDR3 runs to 15 residues. Trimming cost V 3 bases and J 0 bases; bases outside gene matches: 4. The CDR3 reads CASSIGTAMNTEAFF. CDR3 nucleotides: TGTGCCAGTAGTATTGGGACAGCCATGAACACTGAAGCTTTCTTT.

The table lists this clone with a count of one. V usage is TRBV19 and J usage is TRBJ2-7, with unresolved D. V was clipped by 5 bases and J by 0 bases, with 11 bases between them. The CDR3 is 14 amino acids. Germline V CDR1 and CDR2: LNHDA, SQIVND (reference sequence). CDR3 in amino acids: CASSSGANSYEQYF. Written as DNA, the CDR3 is TGTGCCAGTAGTTCCGGAGCCAACTCCTACGAGCAGTACTTC.

J is TRBJ2-4 and V is TRBV5-1, with a weak D call TRBD1 (6 bases). CDR3 length: 18 amino acids. CDR1 and CDR2 (germline): SGHRS, YFSETQ. Trimming took off 2 bases at V and 0 bases at J, with 18 bases between the two ends. The CDR3 region is CASSLGQRSTLAKNIQYF. CDR3 DNA sequence: TGCGCCAGCAGCTTAGGACAGAGATCTACTTTAGCCAAAAACATTCAGTACTTC.

This chain uses TRBV6-5 with TRBJ2-1, with TRBD2 as a possible D gene (5 bases). Germline CDR1 MNHEY, CDR2 SVGAGI. The CDR3 extends over 14 amino acids. V lost 2 bases and J lost 2, with 7 bases in between. In DNA, the CDR3 is TGTGCCAGCAGTTACGTAGCGACCTACAATGAGCAGTTCTTC. Residues: CASSYVATYNEQFF.

The chain is built from TRBV6-1 and TRBJ2-7; possibly TRBD1 for D (6 bases). This CDR3 contains 14 residues. The V gene lost 4 bases and the J gene lost 3 bases, with 13 bases spanning the gap. CDR1 is MNHNS, CDR2 SASEGT, per germline. CDR3 sequence: CASSGSGEFYEQYF. The CDR3 nucleotides are TGTGCCAGCAGTGGATCAGGGGAATTCTACGAGCAGTACTTC.

The sample holds one count of this clone. The genes are TRBV4-1 and TRBJ2-2, with a possible D match to TRBD2 (5 bases). V lost 0 bases and J lost 3, with 5 bases in between. CDR1 is MGHRA and CDR2 is YSYEKL in the germline V gene. This CDR3 is built from 14 residues. The CDR3 reads CASSQERDTGELFF. The CDR3 DNA sequence: TGCGCCAGCAGCCAAGAGAGGGACACCGGGGAGCTGTTTTTT.

V gene TRBV4-1 combines with J gene TRBJ2-2; D is possibly TRBD1 (6 bases). CDR1 MGHRA and CDR2 YSYEKL come from the germline V gene. Between the trimmed V and J ends, which lost 0 bases and 5 bases, there was a span of 10 bases. CDR3 length: 15 amino acids. The CDR3 DNA reads as TGCGCCAGCAGCCAAGAAGGGGGACATACCGGGGAGCTGTTTTTT. As protein: CASSQEGGHTGELFF.

The chain combines TRBV11-1 with TRBJ1-5, with D maybe TRBD1 (5 bases). This CDR3 is built from 17 residues. Trimming cost V 7 bases and J 2 bases, with 21 bases left between them. CDR1 is SGHAT, CDR2 FQDESV, per germline (reference sequence). The CDR3 loop reads CASTKNWGVEGNQPQHF. CDR3 nucleotides: TGTGCCAGCACCAAAAATTGGGGGGTTGAAGGCAATCAGCCCCAGCATTTT.

V is TRBV29-1 and J is TRBJ2-3; 10 nucleotides agree with TRBD2. With V trimmed by 3 bases and J by 2 bases, 5 bases remained unmatched. The length of the CDR3 is 15 residues. Germline V gives CDR1 SQVTM, CDR2 ANQGSEA. CDR3 DNA sequence: TGCAGCGTTGAGATAGCGGGAGGTTACACAGATACGCAGTATTTT. Translated, it gives CSVEIAGGYTDTQYF.